This T cell receptor (beta chain) emerged from a study of T-cell reconstitution after alpha-beta-depleted transplantation in children. Regarding the study as a whole: Recipient T cells and thymic progenitors that survived gave rise to the high TCRbeta diversity observed at day 60 in some patients. Approximately two months post-transplant, alpha-beta T cells reportedly originated from several hundred expanded graft clones. One year post-transplant, T-cell counts and diversity were largely derived from T cells produced anew.

Remarks on this clonotype: Its cognate antigen is unknown.

Unique molecular identifiers were built into the TCRbeta library. In TCRdb, the PCR reads were re-called with MiXCR into one record per CDR3 protein. The sample has 700,000 to 950,000 distinct CDR3 sequences, roughly 16% seen once; the top ten hold roughly 4.8%. The V end lost 4 bases, the J end lost 1 base, and 17 bases lay between the germline ends. From germline, CDR1 is SGDLS and CDR2 YYNGEE. CDR3 length equals 16 residues. The TCR was taken from a male patient younger than 18 who had a stem cell transplant for acute lymphoblastic leukemia, so the T cells may come from the graft donor. This specimen was PBMCs, mostly from graft donor cells, taken 360 days after TCRalphabeta/CD19-depleted stem cell transplant. This chain connects TRBV9 to TRBJ2-5; possible D gene TRBD2, 6 bases. This chain's CDR3 is CASSTGTRRSQETQYF. DNA of the CDR3: TGTGCCAGCAGCACCGGGACTCGACGGTCCCAAGAGACCCAGTACTTC.